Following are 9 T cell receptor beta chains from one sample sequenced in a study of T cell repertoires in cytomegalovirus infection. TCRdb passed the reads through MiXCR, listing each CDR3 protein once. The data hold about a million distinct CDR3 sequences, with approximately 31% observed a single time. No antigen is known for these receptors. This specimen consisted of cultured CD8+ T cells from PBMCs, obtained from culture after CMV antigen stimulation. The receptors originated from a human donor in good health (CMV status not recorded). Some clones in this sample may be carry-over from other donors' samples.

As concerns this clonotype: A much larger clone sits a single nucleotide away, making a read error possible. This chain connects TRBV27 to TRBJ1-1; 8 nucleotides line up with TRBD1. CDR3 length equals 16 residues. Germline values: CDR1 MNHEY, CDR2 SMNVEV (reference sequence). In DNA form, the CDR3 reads TGTGCCAGCAGTCGTGGACAGGGAAAAAGAGGCACTGTAGCTTTCTTT. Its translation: CASSRGQGKRGTVAFF.

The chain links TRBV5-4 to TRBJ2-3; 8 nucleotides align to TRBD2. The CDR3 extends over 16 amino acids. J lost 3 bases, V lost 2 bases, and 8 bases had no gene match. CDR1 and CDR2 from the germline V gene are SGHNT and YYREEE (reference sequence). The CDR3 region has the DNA TGTGCCAGCAGCTTTCAGTCGGGGGGGTGGACAGATACGCAGTATTTT. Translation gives CASSFQSGGWTDTQYF.

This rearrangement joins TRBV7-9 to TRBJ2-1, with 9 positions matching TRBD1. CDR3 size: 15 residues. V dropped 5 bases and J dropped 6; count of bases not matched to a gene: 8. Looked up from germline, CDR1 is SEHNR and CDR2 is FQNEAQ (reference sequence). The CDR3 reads CASSPRDREVNEQFF. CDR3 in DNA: TGTGCCAGCAGCCCCCGGGACAGGGAGGTCAATGAGCAGTTCTTC.

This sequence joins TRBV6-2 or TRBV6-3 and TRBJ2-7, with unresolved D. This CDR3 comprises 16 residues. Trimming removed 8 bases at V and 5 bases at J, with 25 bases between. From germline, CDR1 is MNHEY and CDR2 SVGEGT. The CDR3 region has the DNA TGTGCCAGCGCCTACCGACCCCGGCCATCCTTAGACGAGCAGTACGTC. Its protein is CASAYRPRPSLDEQYV.

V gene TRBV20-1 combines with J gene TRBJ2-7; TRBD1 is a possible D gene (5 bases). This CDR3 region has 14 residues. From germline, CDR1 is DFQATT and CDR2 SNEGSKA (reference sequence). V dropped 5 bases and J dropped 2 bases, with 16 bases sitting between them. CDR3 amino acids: CSAPDNLHTYEQYF. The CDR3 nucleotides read TGCAGTGCTCCGGACAACCTACATACCTACGAGCAGTACTTC.

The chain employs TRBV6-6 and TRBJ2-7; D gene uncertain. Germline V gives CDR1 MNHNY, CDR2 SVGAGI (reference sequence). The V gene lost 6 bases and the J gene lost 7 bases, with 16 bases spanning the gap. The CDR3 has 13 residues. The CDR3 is CASSAGLVEEQYV. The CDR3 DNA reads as TGTGCCAGCAGCGCCGGGCTGGTAGAAGAGCAGTACGTC.

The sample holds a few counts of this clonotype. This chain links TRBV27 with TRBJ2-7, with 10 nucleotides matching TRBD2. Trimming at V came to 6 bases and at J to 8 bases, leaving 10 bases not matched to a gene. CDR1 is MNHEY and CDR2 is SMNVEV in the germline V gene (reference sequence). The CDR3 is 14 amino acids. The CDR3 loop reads CASSGTSVGGKQYV. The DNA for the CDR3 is TGTGCCAGCAGCGGGACTAGCGTGGGCGGTAAGCAGTACGTC.

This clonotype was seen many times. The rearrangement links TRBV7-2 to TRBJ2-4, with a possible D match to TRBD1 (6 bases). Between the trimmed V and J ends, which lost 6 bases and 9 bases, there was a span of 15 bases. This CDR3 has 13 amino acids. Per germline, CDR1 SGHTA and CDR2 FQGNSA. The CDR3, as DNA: TGTGCCAGCAGGCCAGGGGTTGAGGGCATTCAGTACTTC. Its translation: CASRPGVEGIQYF.

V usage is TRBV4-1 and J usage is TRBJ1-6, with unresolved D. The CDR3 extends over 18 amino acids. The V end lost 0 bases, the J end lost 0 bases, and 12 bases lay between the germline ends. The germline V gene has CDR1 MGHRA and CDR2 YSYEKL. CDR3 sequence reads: CASSQDTGISSYNSPLHF. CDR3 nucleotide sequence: TGCGCCAGCAGCCAAGATACGGGGATCAGCTCCTATAATTCACCCCTCCACTTT.